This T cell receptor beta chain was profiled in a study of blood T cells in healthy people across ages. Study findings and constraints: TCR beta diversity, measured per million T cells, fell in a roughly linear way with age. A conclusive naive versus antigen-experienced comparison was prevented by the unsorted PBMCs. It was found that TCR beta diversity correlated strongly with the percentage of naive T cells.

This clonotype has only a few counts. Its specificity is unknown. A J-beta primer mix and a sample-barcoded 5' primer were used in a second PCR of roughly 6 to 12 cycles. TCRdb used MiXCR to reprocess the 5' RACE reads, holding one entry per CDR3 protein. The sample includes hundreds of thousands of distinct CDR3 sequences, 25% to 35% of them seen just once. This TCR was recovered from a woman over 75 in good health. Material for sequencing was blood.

For the CDR3, the DNA is TGTGCCAGCTCACCGTCGGGACAGACTAATTCACCCCTCCACTTT. Translation gives CASSPSGQTNSPLHF. The chain links TRBV18 to TRBJ1-6; 7 nucleotides line up with TRBD1. The V gene's germline CDR1 is KGHSH and CDR2 LQKENI. With 3 bases clipped from V and 6 bases from J, the junction kept 5 bases outside the gene matches. The CDR3 extends over 15 amino acids.